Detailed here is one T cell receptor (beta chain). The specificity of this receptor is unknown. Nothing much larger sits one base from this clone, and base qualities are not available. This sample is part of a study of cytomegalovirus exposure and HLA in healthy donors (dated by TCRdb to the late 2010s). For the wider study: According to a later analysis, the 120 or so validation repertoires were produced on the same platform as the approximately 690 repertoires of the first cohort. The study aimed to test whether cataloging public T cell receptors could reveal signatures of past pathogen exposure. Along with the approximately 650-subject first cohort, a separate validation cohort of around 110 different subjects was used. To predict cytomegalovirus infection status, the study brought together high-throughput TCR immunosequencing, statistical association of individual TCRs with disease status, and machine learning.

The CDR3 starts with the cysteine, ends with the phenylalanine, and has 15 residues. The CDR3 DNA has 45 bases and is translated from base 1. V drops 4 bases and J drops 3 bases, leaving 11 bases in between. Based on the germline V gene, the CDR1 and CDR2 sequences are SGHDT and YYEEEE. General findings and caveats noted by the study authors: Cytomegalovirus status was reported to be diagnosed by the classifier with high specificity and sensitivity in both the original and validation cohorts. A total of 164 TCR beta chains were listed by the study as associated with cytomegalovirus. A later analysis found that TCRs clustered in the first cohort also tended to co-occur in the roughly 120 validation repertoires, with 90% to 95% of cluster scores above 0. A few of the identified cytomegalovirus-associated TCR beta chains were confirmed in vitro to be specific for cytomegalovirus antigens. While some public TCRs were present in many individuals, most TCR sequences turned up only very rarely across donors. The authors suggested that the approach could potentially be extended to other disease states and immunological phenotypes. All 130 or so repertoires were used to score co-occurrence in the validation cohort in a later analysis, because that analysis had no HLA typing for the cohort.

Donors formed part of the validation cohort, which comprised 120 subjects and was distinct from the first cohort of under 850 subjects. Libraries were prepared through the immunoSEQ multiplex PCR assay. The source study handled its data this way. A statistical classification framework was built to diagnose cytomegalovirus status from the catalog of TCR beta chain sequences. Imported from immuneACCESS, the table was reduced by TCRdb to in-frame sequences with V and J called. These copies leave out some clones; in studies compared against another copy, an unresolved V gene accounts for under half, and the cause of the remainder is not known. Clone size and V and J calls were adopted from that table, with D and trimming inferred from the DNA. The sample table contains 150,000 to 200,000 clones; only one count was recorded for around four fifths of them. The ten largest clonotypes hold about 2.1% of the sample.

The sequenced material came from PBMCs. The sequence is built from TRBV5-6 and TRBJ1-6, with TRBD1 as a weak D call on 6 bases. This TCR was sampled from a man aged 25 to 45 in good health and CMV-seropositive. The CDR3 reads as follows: CASSPSGVYNSPLHF. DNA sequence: TGTGCCAGCAGCCCCTCAGGGGTCTATAATTCACCCCTCCACTTT.